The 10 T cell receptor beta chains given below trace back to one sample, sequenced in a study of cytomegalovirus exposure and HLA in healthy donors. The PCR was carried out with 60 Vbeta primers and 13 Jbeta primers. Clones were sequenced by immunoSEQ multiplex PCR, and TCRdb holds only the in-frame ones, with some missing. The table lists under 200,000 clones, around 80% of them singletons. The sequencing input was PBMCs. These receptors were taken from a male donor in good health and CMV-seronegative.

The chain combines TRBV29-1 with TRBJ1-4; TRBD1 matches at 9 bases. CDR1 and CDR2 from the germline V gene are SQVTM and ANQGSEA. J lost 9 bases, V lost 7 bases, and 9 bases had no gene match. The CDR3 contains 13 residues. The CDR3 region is CSASGTGSKKLFF. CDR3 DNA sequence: TGCAGCGCTTCCGGGACAGGGTCAAAAAAACTGTTTTTT.

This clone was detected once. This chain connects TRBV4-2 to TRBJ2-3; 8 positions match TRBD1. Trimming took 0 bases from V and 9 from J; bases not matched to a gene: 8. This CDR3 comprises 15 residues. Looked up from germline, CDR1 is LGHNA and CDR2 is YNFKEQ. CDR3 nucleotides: TGTGCCAGCAGCCAAGATTTAGGGGACAGGTTAACGCAGTATTTT. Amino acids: CASSQDLGDRLTQYF.

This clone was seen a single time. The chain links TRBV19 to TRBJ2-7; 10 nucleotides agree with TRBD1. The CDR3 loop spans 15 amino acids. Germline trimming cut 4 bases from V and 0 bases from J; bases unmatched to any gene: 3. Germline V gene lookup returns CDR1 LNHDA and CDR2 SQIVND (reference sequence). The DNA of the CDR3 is TGTGCCAGTAGTACAGGACAGGGGGTCTCCTACGAGCAGTACTTC. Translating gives CASSTGQGVSYEQYF.

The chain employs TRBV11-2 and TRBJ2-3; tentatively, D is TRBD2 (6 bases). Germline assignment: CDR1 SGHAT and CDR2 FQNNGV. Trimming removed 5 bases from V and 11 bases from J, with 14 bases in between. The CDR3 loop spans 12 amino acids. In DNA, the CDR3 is TGTGCCAGCAGCGGAGGGCGGGCTGGGCAGTATTTT. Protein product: CASSGGRAGQYF.

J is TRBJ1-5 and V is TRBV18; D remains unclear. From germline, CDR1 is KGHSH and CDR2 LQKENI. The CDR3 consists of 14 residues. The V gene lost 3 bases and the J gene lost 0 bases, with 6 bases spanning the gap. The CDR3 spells CASSPDYSNQPQHF. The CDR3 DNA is TGTGCCAGCTCACCGGACTATAGCAATCAGCCCCAGCATTTT.

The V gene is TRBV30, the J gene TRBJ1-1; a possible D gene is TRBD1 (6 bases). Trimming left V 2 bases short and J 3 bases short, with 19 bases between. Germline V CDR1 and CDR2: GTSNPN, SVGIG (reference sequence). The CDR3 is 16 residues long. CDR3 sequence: CAWSKAGAPWYTEAFF. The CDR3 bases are TGTGCCTGGAGTAAGGCAGGGGCCCCGTGGTACACTGAAGCTTTCTTT.

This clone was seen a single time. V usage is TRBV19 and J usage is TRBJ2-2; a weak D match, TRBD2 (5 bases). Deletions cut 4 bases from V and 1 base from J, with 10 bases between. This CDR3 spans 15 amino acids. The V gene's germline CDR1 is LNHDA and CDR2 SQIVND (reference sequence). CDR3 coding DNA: TGTGCCAGTAGTAAGGTTGCGGGGAACACCGGGGAGCTGTTTTTT. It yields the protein CASSKVAGNTGELFF.

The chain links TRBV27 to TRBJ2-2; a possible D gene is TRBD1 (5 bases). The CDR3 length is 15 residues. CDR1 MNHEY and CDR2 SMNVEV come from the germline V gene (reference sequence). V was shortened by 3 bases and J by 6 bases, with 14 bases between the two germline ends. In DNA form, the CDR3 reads TGTGCCAGCAGTTTGAACCAGGGTGTGCCCGGGGAGCTGTTTTTT. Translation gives CASSLNQGVPGELFF.

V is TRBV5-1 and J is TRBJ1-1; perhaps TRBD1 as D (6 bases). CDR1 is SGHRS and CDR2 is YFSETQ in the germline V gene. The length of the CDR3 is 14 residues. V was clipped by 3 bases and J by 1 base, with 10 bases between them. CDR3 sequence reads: CASSWLDRNTEAFF. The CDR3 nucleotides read TGCGCCAGCAGCTGGTTGGACAGGAACACTGAAGCTTTCTTT.

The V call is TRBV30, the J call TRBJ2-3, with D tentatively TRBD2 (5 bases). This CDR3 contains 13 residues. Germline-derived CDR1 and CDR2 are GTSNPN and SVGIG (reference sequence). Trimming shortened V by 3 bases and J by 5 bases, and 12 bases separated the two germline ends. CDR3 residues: CAWRASLLDTQYF. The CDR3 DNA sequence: TGTGCCTGGAGGGCTAGCCTCTTAGATACGCAGTATTTT.